The T cell receptor (beta chain) described here comes from a study of T cell repertoires in cytomegalovirus infection (dated by TCRdb to between 2017 and 2020). The study in broad terms: Because public TCR beta signatures pointed to carriage of CMV infection together with the matching HLA type, the HLA type of each donor mattered for the analysis.

General conclusions and limits of the study: Cumulative frequency of public TCR beta family members discriminated carriers of CMV infection plus the relevant HLA type in this cohort and an independent 352-donor cohort. The ex vivo response was dominated by HLA-C-restricted CMV-specific TCR beta clonotypes, and the single most frequent clonotype in two of eight donors was supplied by these HLA-C-restricted clonotypes.

This clonotype was recorded at least ten times. The antigen this receptor binds is unknown. No per-base quality is available; no much larger clone lies one base away. V is pruned by 0 bases and J by 1 base, leaving 0 bases of the junction without a gene match. The CDR3 runs 15 residues from the cysteine to the phenylalanine. Kept here is only the CDR3 DNA, which spans 45 bases and is read in frame from base 1. The germline V gene gives CDR1 as SGHTA and CDR2 as FQGNSA. Sequencing used an Illumina HiSeq 1500. Using fastp at Q25 and MiXCR, TCRdb reprocessed the public reads and kept productive beta chains. Rows with one shared CDR3 protein collapse into an entry with the most common genes and DNA. The sample includes roughly 68,000 distinct CDR3 sequences, with 22% observed a single time. The biggest ten clones account for 60% to 80% of the sample.

This receptor was obtained from a human donor in good health (CMV status not recorded). Some clones in this sample may be carry-over from other donors' samples. The sequencing sample was made of PBMCs, sequenced either directly or after in vitro stimulation (not recorded which). The chain couples TRBV7-2 to TRBJ2-3, with 8 bases matching TRBD2. The nucleotides read TGTGCCAGCAGCTTAGCTAGCGGGGGCACAGATACGCAGTATTTT. This yields the protein CASSLASGGTDTQYF. The full variable domain, completed from the reference TRBV7-2 and TRBJ2-3 proteins outside the CDR3, reads GAGVSQSPSNKVTEKGKDVELRCDPISGHTALYWYRQSLGQGLEFLIYFQGNSAPDKSGLPSDRFSAERTGGSVSTLTIQRTQQEDSAVYLCASSLASGGTDTQYFGPGTRLTVL.